The 30 T cell receptor beta chains below come from one sample, sequenced in a study of early T cells in non-severe SARS-CoV-2 infection. TCRdb re-called the 5' RACE reads through MiXCR, storing one row per CDR3 protein. The table lists about 35,000 distinct CDR3 sequences, roughly 6% of them singletons. This sample comprised whole blood, obtained at baseline. The receptors were gathered from an adult who was a healthcare worker with PCR-confirmed SARS-CoV-2 infection or an uninfected control (not recorded which).

This clonotype showed up many times. This chain connects TRBV5-1 to TRBJ2-1; D may be TRBD2 (5 bases). This CDR3 is 14 amino acids long. V lost 0 bases to trimming and J lost 6 bases, with 10 bases between them. CDR1 is SGHRS and CDR2 is YFSETQ in the germline V gene. The CDR3 coding sequence is TGCGCCAGCAGCTTGGCTACTAGACCCAATGAGCAGTTCTTC. Translation: CASSLATRPNEQFF.

V gene TRBV4-1 combines with J gene TRBJ2-1; D possibly matches TRBD1 or TRBD2 (5 bases each). Germline CDR1 and CDR2: MGHRA and YSYEKL. V was cut by 1 base and J by 5 bases, with 12 bases left in between. The CDR3 contains 15 residues. This CDR3 reads CASSQAGLRDNEQFF. CDR3 nucleotide sequence: TGCGCCAGCAGCCAAGCGGGGCTACGGGACAATGAGCAGTTCTTC.

In its sample, this clonotype was seen many times. This chain connects TRBV7-2 to TRBJ1-4, with a weak D call TRBD1 (5 bases). Trimming removed 4 bases from V and 0 bases from J, with 12 bases in between. Germline V gene sequence: CDR1 SGHTA, CDR2 FQGNSA. The CDR3 is made up of 16 amino acids. CDR3 bases: TGTGCCAGCAGCTCCGACGGGACGTCAACTAATGAAAAACTGTTTTTT. Translated, it gives CASSSDGTSTNEKLFF.

Ten or more counts support this clonotype. V is TRBV4-3 and J is TRBJ2-2, with 7 bases matching TRBD1. From germline, CDR1 is LGHNA and CDR2 YSLEER. V lost 0 bases, J lost 3 bases, and 7 bases stayed unmatched. The CDR3 has 17 amino acids. The CDR3 protein is CASSQDGRGSDTGELFF. CDR3 sequence (DNA): TGCGCCAGCAGCCAAGATGGCAGGGGGAGTGACACCGGGGAGCTGTTTTTT.

This clonotype occurred many times. The V gene is TRBV30, the J gene TRBJ1-5; no clear D gene. The CDR3 consists of 14 residues. Trimming pared 1 base from V and 11 bases from J, leaving 18 bases between. Germline V lookup: CDR1 GTSNPN, CDR2 SVGIG (reference sequence). The CDR3, as DNA: TGTGCCTGGAGTGCCCCCCTTGGGGTTGGGTCCCAGCATTTT. Protein product: CAWSAPLGVGSQHF.

This clonotype was observed many times. This chain uses TRBV10-1 with TRBJ2-7, with 8 bases fitting TRBD1. The trim removed 0 bases at V and 3 bases at J, leaving 1 base unmatched. Germline V gives CDR1 WNHNN, CDR2 SYGVQD (reference sequence). CDR3 length: 14 residues. The DNA for the CDR3 is TGCGCCAGCAGTGAGTCCGGACAGGGCTACGAGCAGTACTTC. Protein product: CASSESGQGYEQYF.

This clonotype was counted only a few times. The genes are TRBV10-1 and TRBJ1-1, with D unclear. The CDR3 covers 14 residues. The germline CDR1 and CDR2 sequences are WNHNN and SYGVQD (reference sequence). Trimming shortened V by 3 bases and J by 5 bases, and 13 bases separated the two germline ends. CDR3 in amino acids: CASSEGGPRTEAFF. For the CDR3, the DNA is TGCGCCAGCAGTGAAGGTGGGCCCAGAACTGAAGCTTTCTTT.

This clonotype was seen at least ten times. The rearrangement links TRBV18 to TRBJ2-1; no clear D gene. The CDR3 totals 15 residues. Germline CDR1 KGHSH, CDR2 LQKENI. The V end lost 0 bases, the J end lost 0 bases, and 6 bases lay between the germline ends. CDR3 bases: TGTGCCAGCTCACCACCAATGAGCTCCTACAATGAGCAGTTCTTC. Encoded protein: CASSPPMSSYNEQFF.

The gene calls are TRBV9 and TRBJ1-1; D is uncertain. This CDR3 contains 13 residues. Germline V gene sequence: CDR1 SGDLS, CDR2 YYNGEE. Between the trimmed V and J ends, which lost 3 bases and 4 bases, there was a span of 10 bases. CDR3: CASSESSGTEAFF. The CDR3 DNA reads as TGTGCCAGCAGCGAGAGCTCGGGCACTGAAGCTTTCTTT. The whole variable domain, remainder taken from reference TRBV9 and TRBJ1-1, is DSGVTQTPKHLITATGQRVTLRCSPRSGDLSVYWYQQSLDQGLQFLIQYYNGEERAKGNILERFSAQQFPDLHSELNLSSLELGDSALYFCASSESSGTEAFFGQGTRLTVV.

In its sample, this clonotype was seen many times. The gene calls are TRBV7-3 and TRBJ1-1; D may be TRBD1 (5 bases). The CDR3 spans 12 residues. The germline V gene has CDR1 SGHTA and CDR2 FQGTGA. V was trimmed by 4 bases and J by 6 bases, leaving 9 bases between them. CDR3 bases: TGTGCCAGCAGCTCCGGGGGGGCTGAAGCTTTCTTT. Encoded protein: CASSSGGAEAFF.

At least ten counts were recorded for this clonotype. V gene TRBV4-3 combines with J gene TRBJ1-1; a possible D gene is TRBD1 (5 bases). Germline CDR1 is LGHNA and CDR2 is YSLEER. Trimming took off 2 bases at V and 1 base at J, with 11 bases between the two ends. This CDR3 has 15 residues. CDR3: CASSQQRGRNTEAFF. CDR3 in DNA: TGCGCCAGCAGCCAACAAAGGGGCAGGAACACTGAAGCTTTCTTT.

This clonotype was seen at least ten times. The V call is TRBV5-6, the J call TRBJ2-7, with D possibly being TRBD1 (6 bases). V shed 6 bases and J shed 4 bases, with 11 bases lying between them. The CDR3 sequence is 12 residues long. Looked up from germline, CDR1 is SGHDT and CDR2 is YYEEEE. This CDR3 is CASTLGQYEQYF. CDR3 nucleotide sequence: TGTGCCAGCACTCTAGGACAGTACGAGCAGTACTTC. Combining the CDR3 with reference TRBV5-6 and TRBJ2-7 gives the whole variable domain DAGVTQSPTHLIKTRGQQVTLRCSPKSGHDTVSWYQQALGQGPQFIFQYYEEEERQRGNFPDRFSGHQFPNYSSELNVNALLLGDSALYLCASTLGQYEQYFGPGTRLTVT.

Ten or more counts support this clonotype. The gene calls are TRBV10-3 and TRBJ1-2; D is perhaps TRBD1 (5 bases). CDR3 size: 14 residues. V was pared by 3 bases and J by 4 bases, with 12 bases between. Germline V gene data show CDR1 as ENHRY and CDR2 as SYGVKD. The DNA of the CDR3 is TGTGCCATCAGTGAATCCCCAGGGCCCTATGGCTACACCTTC. Encoded protein: CAISESPGPYGYTF.

At least ten counts were recorded for this clonotype. The chain recombines TRBV28 with TRBJ1-1; D uncertain. This CDR3 region has 14 residues. The V gene's germline CDR1 is MDHEN and CDR2 SYDVKM. V dropped 5 bases and J dropped 3 bases, with 13 bases sitting between them. The CDR3, as DNA: TGTGCCAGCAGTCAACCCGGACGGTACACTGAAGCTTTCTTT. It codes for CASSQPGRYTEAFF.

This clonotype was counted at least ten times. The chain links TRBV19 to TRBJ1-1; 12 nucleotides align to TRBD1. Per the germline V gene, CDR1 is LNHDA and CDR2 is SQIVND (reference sequence). This CDR3 region has 17 residues. With 4 bases clipped from V and 5 bases from J, the junction kept 11 bases outside the gene matches. CDR3 residues: CASSNTRGQGAGTEAFF. The DNA for the CDR3 is TGTGCCAGTAGTAACACGCGGGGACAGGGGGCGGGGACTGAAGCTTTCTTT.

This clonotype appeared many times. V is TRBV5-1 and J is TRBJ2-7; D tentatively reads TRBD1 or TRBD2 (5 bases each). Germline-derived CDR1 and CDR2 are SGHRS and YFSETQ. Deletions cut 4 bases from V and 0 bases from J, with 8 bases between. The CDR3 totals 13 residues. For the CDR3, the DNA is TGCGCCAGCAGCGTGAGGGGCTCCTACGAGCAGTACTTC. This encodes CASSVRGSYEQYF.

This clonotype was detected many times. The CDR3 loop is CASSVRAGISGELFF. The CDR3, as DNA: TGTGCCAGCAGCGTCCGGGCAGGAATTTCCGGGGAGCTGTTTTTT. The rearrangement uses TRBV9 and TRBJ2-2; D not resolved. Looked up from germline, CDR1 is SGDLS and CDR2 is YYNGEE. The V end lost 2 bases, the J end lost 6 bases, and 14 bases lay between the germline ends. The CDR3 is 15 amino acids.

This clonotype showed up just a few times. The V and J genes are TRBV11-2 and TRBJ2-5; 9 bases are a match to TRBD1. The V gene's germline CDR1 is SGHAT and CDR2 FQNNGV. This CDR3 comprises 16 residues. Germline trimming cut 3 bases from V and 5 bases from J; bases unmatched to any gene: 10. The CDR3 sequence is CASSFGQGKAAETQYF. CDR3 nucleotide sequence: TGTGCCAGCAGCTTTGGACAGGGGAAAGCGGCGGAGACCCAGTACTTC.

This clonotype came up many times. The V and J genes are TRBV14 and TRBJ2-7; possible D gene TRBD2, 6 bases. The V end lost 2 bases, the J end lost 3 bases, and 14 bases lay between the germline ends. In germline, CDR1 is SGHDN, CDR2 FVKESK. CDR3 length equals 15 residues. CDR3 loop: CASSQPGLGDYEQYF. The CDR3 nucleotides are TGTGCCAGCAGCCAACCGGGACTTGGGGACTACGAGCAGTACTTC.

The chain carries TRBV7-9 and TRBJ2-5, with 8 bases fitting TRBD1. The junction had 16 bases not matched to a gene; V was cut back by 5 bases and J by 5 bases. There are 17 residues in the CDR3. Germline values: CDR1 SEHNR, CDR2 FQNEAQ (reference sequence). The CDR3 DNA sequence: TGTGCCAGCAGCCCCAGCTTGGACAGGGAGGAGGGCGAGACCCAGTACTTC. Residues: CASSPSLDREEGETQYF.

V usage is TRBV19 and J usage is TRBJ2-7; TRBD1 aligns across 9 bases. CDR3 length: 15 residues. Germline V gene data show CDR1 as LNHDA and CDR2 as SQIVND (reference sequence). J lost 2 bases, V lost 4 bases, and 6 bases had no gene match. The CDR3 nucleotides are TGTGCCAGTAGTACGGCGGGACAGGGAGCCTACGAGCAGTACTTC. Translated, it gives CASSTAGQGAYEQYF.

The rearrangement uses TRBV2 and TRBJ2-3; TRBD2 matches 10 bases. Unmatched junction bases numbered 9, after V lost 5 bases and J lost 7 bases. Germline-derived CDR1 and CDR2 are SNHLY and FYNNEI. The length of the CDR3 is 15 residues. The CDR3 here is CASSSSRTSGHTQYF. CDR3 DNA sequence: TGTGCCAGCAGTTCCTCCCGGACTAGCGGTCATACGCAGTATTTT.

A few counts support this clonotype. The V call is TRBV20-1, the J call TRBJ2-1; 10 bases are a match to TRBD1. The CDR3 is 15 residues long. The V segment lost 3 bases and the J segment 8 bases; nucleotides outside the gene matches: 10. Germline CDR1 reads DFQATT; CDR2 reads SNEGSKA (reference sequence). The CDR3 spells CSARDRGSLYDEQFF. Here the CDR3 DNA reads TGCAGTGCTAGGGACAGGGGGTCCCTGTACGATGAGCAGTTCTTC.

The chain recombines TRBV5-4 with TRBJ2-7; TRBD1 aligns across 7 bases. Per germline, CDR1 SGHNT and CDR2 YYREEE (reference sequence). With V trimmed by 3 bases and J by 2 bases, 5 bases remained unmatched. CDR3 length equals 14 residues. CDR3 region: CASSSDRVPYEQYF. CDR3 in DNA: TGTGCCAGCAGCTCCGACAGGGTGCCCTACGAGCAGTACTTC.

This clonotype was seen many times. This rearrangement joins TRBV15 to TRBJ2-1; TRBD2 matches at 10 bases. Germline loops: CDR1 LNHNV, CDR2 YYDKDF (reference sequence). The CDR3 has 16 amino acids. The junction had 7 bases not matched to a gene; V was cut back by 0 bases and J by 8 bases. CDR3 amino acids: CATSRDPLAGAYEQFF. DNA of the CDR3: TGTGCCACCAGCAGAGATCCCCTAGCGGGAGCTTATGAGCAGTTCTTC.

The J gene is TRBJ1-1, the V gene TRBV7-6; 7 bases match TRBD1. The germline gives CDR1 SGHVS, CDR2 FNYEAQ. This CDR3 has 15 residues. Germline trimming cut 4 bases from V and 0 bases from J; bases unmatched to any gene: 5. The CDR3 reads CASSWRDSLNTEAFF. CDR3 coding DNA: TGTGCCAGCAGCTGGCGGGACAGTCTGAACACTGAAGCTTTCTTT. The variable domain in full, completed from reference TRBV7-6 and TRBJ1-1, reads GAGVSQSPRYKVTKRGQDVALRCDPISGHVSLYWYRQALGQGPEFLTYFNYEAQQDKSGLPNDRFSAERPEGSISTLTIQRTEQRDSAMYRCASSWRDSLNTEAFFGQGTRLTVV.

The chain carries TRBV6-5 and TRBJ2-2; the D call may be TRBD1 or TRBD2 (7 bases each). The V gene's germline CDR1 is MNHEY and CDR2 SVGAGI. The CDR3 is made up of 15 amino acids. The germline V and J ends were trimmed by 7 bases and 6 bases, with 18 bases remaining between them. CDR3 bases: TGTGCCAGCAAAGACAGGGAGGGATCCCCCGGGGAGCTGTTTTTT. Translated: CASKDREGSPGELFF.

This clonotype was found many times. CDR3 sequence: CASTPGTARSYEQYF. The CDR3 coding sequence is TGCGCCAGCACCCCGGGCACAGCTCGCTCCTACGAGCAGTACTTC. V usage is TRBV10-2 and J usage is TRBJ2-7, with D uncertain. In germline, CDR1 is WSHSY, CDR2 SAAADI. V lost 7 bases and J lost 0, with 16 bases in between. This CDR3 is 15 amino acids long.

This clonotype was detected many times. The rearrangement joins TRBV7-2 to TRBJ2-1; 13 bases are shared with TRBD2. V shed 5 bases, J shed 9 bases, and the junction held 10 bases outside the gene matches. This CDR3 is 16 amino acids long. CDR1 and CDR2 (germline): SGHTA, FQGNSA. CDR3 DNA: TGTGCCAGCAGCCGCACGACTAGCGGGGGGTACTTTGAGCAGTTCTTC. This translates into CASSRTTSGGYFEQFF.

This clonotype was recorded at least ten times. The chain employs TRBV6-5 and TRBJ2-7; D may be TRBD2 (5 bases). Germline V CDR1 and CDR2: MNHEY, SVGAGI. Trimming pared 1 base from V and 0 bases from J, leaving 10 bases between. CDR3 length equals 15 residues. In DNA form, the CDR3 reads TGTGCCAGCAGTTACTTAAGCGGAAGCTCCTACGAGCAGTACTTC. This encodes CASSYLSGSSYEQYF.